The rows below give T cell receptor beta chains drawn from one sample of a study of blood T cell repertoires in COVID-19. Assay used: immunoSEQ multiplex PCR; TCRdb lists only in-frame clones, some missing. The sample holds around 97,000 clones, roughly 90% seen once. The specimen sequenced was peripheral blood. The receptors derive from a woman in her sixties or seventies with acute or convalescent COVID-19. Both conserved end residues are part of each CDR3. The D gene is left open where the match is weak. Only some rows state a clone size, as once, few, many or a class for expanded clones.

V gene: TRBV19; clone size: NA; J gene: TRBJ2-5; D gene: TRBD2; CDR3 DNA: TGTGCCAGTAGTGGGACTAGCGGGAGACCGGAGACCCAGTACTTC; CDR3 protein: CASSGTSGRPETQYF
V gene: TRBV6-5; clone size: NA; J gene: TRBJ1-1; D gene: TRBD1; CDR3 DNA: TGTCTCTCCCACCCACAGGGGCTGGGGACTGAAGCTTTCTTT; CDR3 protein: CLSHPQGLGTEAFF
V gene: TRBV3-1/TRBV3-2; clone size: few; J gene: TRBJ2-2; D gene: TRBD2; CDR3 DNA: TGTGCCAGCAGCCTAGCGGGAGTTAACACCGGGGAGCTGTTTTTT; CDR3 protein: CASSLAGVNTGELFF
V gene: TRBV18; clone size: NA; J gene: TRBJ2-1; D gene: NA; CDR3 DNA: TGTGCCAGCTCAGCATCCGGGACACCGAGGGGGAATGAGCAGTTCTTC; CDR3 protein: CASSASGTPRGNEQFF
V gene: TRBV15; clone size: NA; J gene: TRBJ2-3; D gene: TRBD2; CDR3 DNA: TGTGCCACCAGCAGAGGACTAGCCGGGGCAGATACGCAGTATTTT; CDR3 protein: CATSRGLAGADTQYF
V gene: TRBV5-1; clone size: NA; J gene: TRBJ2-3; D gene: NA; CDR3 DNA: TGCGCCAGCAGCTTTAATCCGGATACGCAGTATTTT; CDR3 protein: CASSFNPDTQYF
V gene: TRBV7-3; clone size: NA; J gene: TRBJ1-2; D gene: NA; CDR3 DNA: TGTGCCAGCAGCTCGCAGGGTAGGGATGGCTACACCTTC; CDR3 protein: CASSSQGRDGYTF
V gene: TRBV24-1; clone size: NA; J gene: TRBJ1-2; D gene: TRBD1; CDR3 DNA: TGTGCCACCAGTGATCGAGCCGGGACAGGGCATCGCGATGGCTACACCTTC; CDR3 protein: CATSDRAGTGHRDGYTF
V gene: TRBV7-3; clone size: once; J gene: TRBJ2-3; D gene: TRBD2; CDR3 DNA: TGTGCCAGCAGCTTGGGACTAGCAACAGATACGCAGTATTTT; CDR3 protein: CASSLGLATDTQYF
V gene: TRBV6-6; clone size: NA; J gene: TRBJ1-1; D gene: NA; CDR3 DNA: TGTGCCAGCAGACAGGACGGCTTGAACACTGAAGCTTTCTTT; CDR3 protein: CASRQDGLNTEAFF
V gene: TRBV28; clone size: NA; J gene: TRBJ2-1; D gene: NA; CDR3 DNA: TGTGCCAGCAGTTTGTCCGGGGGTTTAAGGAATGAGCAGTTCTTC; CDR3 protein: CASSLSGGLRNEQFF
V gene: TRBV3-1/TRBV3-2; clone size: NA; J gene: TRBJ1-1; D gene: TRBD1; CDR3 DNA: TGTGCCAGCAGCCAAATGGTAACAGGGGGACGGAACACTGAAGCTTTCTTT; CDR3 protein: CASSQMVTGGRNTEAFF
V gene: TRBV9; clone size: NA; J gene: TRBJ2-3; D gene: NA; CDR3 DNA: TGTGCCAGCAGCGTAGAGGTGGGAGCCGTCACAGATACGCAGTATTTT; CDR3 protein: CASSVEVGAVTDTQYF
V gene: TRBV7-9; clone size: NA; J gene: TRBJ2-2; D gene: TRBD2; CDR3 DNA: TGTGCCAGCAGCCCACAGACTAGCGCGAACACCGGGGAGCTGTTTTTT; CDR3 protein: CASSPQTSANTGELFF
V gene: TRBV28; clone size: NA; J gene: TRBJ1-2; D gene: NA; CDR3 DNA: TGTGCCAGCAGTACACAGGGTGCCTATGGCTACACCTTC; CDR3 protein: CASSTQGAYGYTF
V gene: TRBV4-1; clone size: NA; J gene: TRBJ2-3; D gene: TRBD2; CDR3 DNA: TGCGCCAGCAGCCGCCTCGGGACTAGCGGGAGAGATACGCAGTATTTT; CDR3 protein: CASSRLGTSGRDTQYF
V gene: TRBV29-1; clone size: NA; J gene: TRBJ1-5; D gene: TRBD1; CDR3 DNA: TGCAGCGTTGCTGACAGGGTAGATCAGCCCCAGCATTTT; CDR3 protein: CSVADRVDQPQHF
V gene: TRBV5-1; clone size: once; J gene: TRBJ1-1; D gene: NA; CDR3 DNA: TGCGCCAGCAGCTTTAGTGGGGGGAGGGAAACTGAAGCTTTCTTT; CDR3 protein: CASSFSGGRETEAFF
V gene: TRBV29-1; clone size: few; J gene: TRBJ1-1; D gene: TRBD1; CDR3 DNA: TGCAGCGTTGAAACAGGGGGCGCGGGGACTGAAGCTTTCTTT; CDR3 protein: CSVETGGAGTEAFF
V gene: TRBV10-2; clone size: NA; J gene: TRBJ1-5; D gene: NA; CDR3 DNA: TGCGCCACCAGAGAACAGGCGGGAAGTCAGCCCCAGCATTTT; CDR3 protein: CATREQAGSQPQHF
V gene: TRBV11-3; clone size: NA; J gene: TRBJ2-5; D gene: NA; CDR3 DNA: TGTGCCAGCAGCTACCTAGGGGGAGGGAGTGAGACCCAGTACTTC; CDR3 protein: CASSYLGGGSETQYF
V gene: TRBV5-1; clone size: once; J gene: TRBJ1-1; D gene: NA; CDR3 DNA: TGCGCCAGCAGCTTGGGCCCCCTTGGAGACACTGAAGCTTTCTTT; CDR3 protein: CASSLGPLGDTEAFF
V gene: TRBV5-5; clone size: NA; J gene: TRBJ1-2; D gene: NA; CDR3 DNA: TGTGCCAGCAGCTTGGGAGTAGCCGGTTTTAACTATGGCTACACCTTC; CDR3 protein: CASSLGVAGFNYGYTF
V gene: TRBV19; clone size: NA; J gene: TRBJ2-2; D gene: TRBD1; CDR3 DNA: TGTGCCAGTAGTATTAACAGGGGCACCGGGGAGCTGTTTTTT; CDR3 protein: CASSINRGTGELFF
V gene: TRBV11-3; clone size: NA; J gene: TRBJ2-6; D gene: TRBD1; CDR3 DNA: TGTGCCAGCAGCTTAGCCCCCCGGACAGGGTGGTTATCTGGGGCCAACGTCCTGACTTTC; CDR3 protein: CASSLAPRTGWLSGANVLTF
V gene: TRBV7-2; clone size: NA; J gene: TRBJ1-6; D gene: NA; CDR3 DNA: TGTGCCAGCAGCGCTAGGGCGGGGGCGAGTTCACCCCTCCACTTT; CDR3 protein: CASSARAGASSPLHF
V gene: TRBV28; clone size: NA; J gene: TRBJ1-4; D gene: NA; CDR3 DNA: TGTGCCAGCAGTATGCCTGGTGGGGCCCCACCTCCAACTAATGAAAAACTGTTTTTT; CDR3 protein: CASSMPGGAPPPTNEKLFF
V gene: TRBV6-5; clone size: NA; J gene: TRBJ2-2; D gene: TRBD2; CDR3 DNA: TGTGCCACCCGGGGGGTAGATACCGGGGAGCTGTTTTTT; CDR3 protein: CATRGVDTGELFF